This T cell receptor beta chain was sequenced in a study of CD8 T cells in Susac syndrome (dated by TCRdb to between 2018 and 2021). For the study in its entirety: Whether CD8+ T cell activation and differentiation in Susac syndrome was antigen driven was tested using repertoire sequencing.

Peripheral blood CD8+ and CD4+ T cells from healthy donors, Susac syndrome patients and multiple sclerosis patients were profiled by high-throughput TCR beta sequencing. Healthy donors were included as age- and sex-matched controls. Bulk CD8+ and CD4+ T cells were purified magnetically by negative isolation, whereas CD8+ TEMRA cells were enriched by FACS. Blood was drawn into EDTA tubes, processed within 24 hours, and PBMCs were isolated by density gradient centrifugation. PBMCs intended for TCR sequencing were frozen in liquid nitrogen and were later thawed in a 37 degrees C water bath. The sorted or isolated CD4+, CD8+ and CD8+ TEMRA cells reached a purity of at least 90%. The CDR3 goes from the cysteine to the phenylalanine over 14 residues. The DNA shown is the 42-base CDR3, in frame from base 1. The germline V end is reduced by 4 bases and the J end by 3 bases; junction bases left unmatched: 6.

RNA was extracted with the RNeasy kit and about 0.45 to 1 ug was reverse transcribed using random hexamers. TCR beta CDR3 regions were amplified with the immunoSEQ multiplex PCR assay covering 54 Vbeta and 13 Jbeta segments. Bias from PCR amplification was corrected by using a synthetic template baseline for primer optimization and for computational correction. Regarding the original processing steps: Only productive sequences were kept, with reads annotated to V, D and J genes according to IMGT and analyzed in immunoSEQ Analyzer. To calculate clonality, Shannon entropy was normalized by log2 of the number of productive unique sequences and then subtracted from one. For each patient and control, public and private clones were evaluated among the 100 most prevalent clones. Clones were defined as Susac-specific when absent from the healthy and MS cohorts, from roughly 1,100 published viral clones and from other ImmuneACCESS disease sequences. TCRdb trimmed the raw reads at Q25, called clones with MiXCR and kept productive beta chains. CDR3 protein duplicates are merged, each entry listing the most common genes and DNA. The V and J calls reflect TCRdb's pipeline rather than the authors' work. In this sample the table shows roughly 180,000 distinct CDR3 sequences, about 95% of which occur a single time. Jointly, the top ten make up 0.1% of the sample.

Of note for this clonotype: Its recognized antigen is unknown. No base qualities exist here, and no much larger clone lies one base off it.

What the work shows at the level of the full study, not this receptor alone: The study acknowledged that relatively few individuals were included in the TCR sequencing and HLA analysis.

The receptor's source is a human donor in good health. Sequenced input: CD4+ T cells from PBMCs. Here the chain combines TRBV12-3 or TRBV12-4 and TRBJ2-7, with TRBD1 identical over 7 junction bases. The CDR3 protein: CASSSGTENYEQYF. The sequenced DNA is TGTGCCAGCAGTTCCGGGACAGAGAACTACGAGCAGTACTTC.